The text below deals with one TCR beta chain. This sample is part of a study of blood T cell repertoires in COVID-19. The wider study: The origin of the acute and convalescent COVID-19 samples was the United States, Italy and Spain. PBMCs, B-cell-depleted T cells, or T cells were the source of the cDNA or gDNA that made up the material.

As handled by the study authors: Nucleated cell number was recorded as an estimate derived from reference gene primer amplification. Some clones are missing from TCRdb's copy, which holds only in-frame ones; the method was immunoSEQ multiplex PCR. The V and J calls and clone size come from that table; D and trimming were worked out from the DNA. Found here are a few hundred thousand clones, 65% to 90% of them singletons; the top ten hold more than 1.2%. V was pared by 3 bases and J by 6 bases, with 11 bases between. CDR3 length: 13 amino acids. The chain links TRBV12-3 or TRBV12-4 to TRBJ1-2; D is undetermined. Sample: peripheral blood. The clonotype originates from a middle-aged woman who had recovered from COVID-19. CDR3: CASSFGPRDGYTF. The CDR3 DNA follows: TGTGCCAGCAGTTTTGGGCCGAGGGATGGCTACACCTTC.